This TCR beta chain was captured in a study of cytomegalovirus exposure and HLA in healthy donors. The V and J ends lost 0 bases and 4 bases, in that order; junction bases with no gene match: 6. This CDR3 has 15 amino acids. Per germline, CDR1 SGHRS and CDR2 YFSETQ. In the PCR, 60 Vbeta and 13 Jbeta primers were used. Sequenced by immunoSEQ multiplex PCR; TCRdb stores in-frame clones only, minus some. Of 65,000 to 80,000 clones detected, around 70% appear once; the ten largest clones hold about 9%. Details on this clone: Its target is not known.

General observations from the study: An Asian-associated ancestry cluster reportedly showed fewer N-insertions than the approximately 660-donor mean in a later analysis.

The specimen was PBMCs. This sequence originates from a man in his forties in good health and CMV-seropositive. V and J are TRBV5-1 and TRBJ1-1, with 7 bases that match TRBD1. DNA for the CDR3: TGCGCCAGCAGCTTGGCAGGGGGTAAGGGCACTGAAGCTTTCTTT. It codes for CASSLAGGKGTEAFF.